This TCR beta chain was sequenced during a study of cytomegalovirus exposure and HLA in healthy donors. V shed 2 bases and J shed 3 bases, with 16 bases lying between them. CDR1 is MGHRA and CDR2 is YSYEKL in the germline V gene. This CDR3 has 16 residues. Broader study findings: Many donors carried some public TCRs, although rarity characterized most TCR sequences. Altogether, some 160 TCR beta chains were recorded as cytomegalovirus-associated. The tendency of first-cohort TCR clusters to co-occur in the 120 validation repertoires was the finding of a later analysis. High sensitivity and specificity were reportedly achieved when the classifier diagnosed cytomegalovirus status.

The method was immunoSEQ multiplex PCR; TCRdb's version includes in-frame clones alone and lacks a portion of them. The sample consists of 250,000 or so clones, roughly 90% of them appearing once. In the case of this clone: Its target is unknown.

Sequencing input: PBMCs. This chain links TRBV4-1 with TRBJ2-5; D not certain. The origin of this receptor is a man between 18 and 35 years old in good health and CMV-seropositive. In DNA, the CDR3 is TGCGCCAGCAGCCAATTGGGCTTGACTGGGGAAGAGACCCAGTACTTC. It codes for CASSQLGLTGEETQYF.